The T cell receptor (beta chain) under discussion was sequenced for a study of identical twins. Study-wide points: Beta clonotypes that were abundant in cord blood contained fewer insertions, a pattern absent from memory repertoires.

Healthy Caucasians, and only they, were the donors. TCRdb independently ran MiXCR on the 5' RACE reads; one entry per CDR3 protein. The table lists around 490,000 distinct CDR3 sequences, 13% to 15% of them singletons. CDR3 size: 15 residues. J gave up 7 bases and V 0 bases, and 1 base lay outside the gene matches. CDR1 is LGHNA, CDR2 YNFKEQ, per germline. This clonotype came up a few times. Its target is unknown. These data are also associated with another study on yellow fever vaccine responses in identical twins. That work adds: Twins' T cell vaccine responses reportedly looked partly convergent, partly personalized.

The chain recombines TRBV4-2 with TRBJ2-1, with 12 bases matching TRBD2. The specimen was CD4+ T cells sorted from blood. The clonotype comes from a woman under 30 in good health. As DNA, the CDR3 is TGTGCCAGCAGCCAAGACCTAGCGGGAGGGAATGAGCAGTTCTTC. Amino acid sequence: CASSQDLAGGNEQFF.